The sequence of this T cell receptor beta chain was determined in a study of cytomegalovirus exposure and HLA in healthy donors. The overall study: The use of the same platform for the roughly 130 validation repertoires and the approximately 690 first-cohort repertoires was reported by a later analysis.

The donors were part of the validation cohort, which consisted of approximately 110 subjects and was separate from the first cohort of under 750 subjects. Sequenced by immunoSEQ multiplex PCR; TCRdb stores in-frame clones only, minus some. The sample records fewer than 95,000 clones, more than 70% being singletons. Regarding this clone: Antigen: not known.

Study findings and constraints: Three CMV-associated chains were confirmed in vitro to be specific for CMV antigens.

J gave up 6 bases and V 4 bases, and 6 bases lay outside the gene matches. Germline V gene lookup returns CDR1 SGHDT and CDR2 YYEEEE. This CDR3 spans 14 amino acids. Sequencing input: PBMCs. The clonotype comes from a woman aged 18-35 years in good health and CMV-seropositive. This sequence joins TRBV5-6 and TRBJ2-1; 8 bases map to TRBD1. DNA of the CDR3: TGTGCCAGCAGCCAAGACAGGGGAGGCAATGAGCAGTTCTTC. Its translation: CASSQDRGGNEQFF.